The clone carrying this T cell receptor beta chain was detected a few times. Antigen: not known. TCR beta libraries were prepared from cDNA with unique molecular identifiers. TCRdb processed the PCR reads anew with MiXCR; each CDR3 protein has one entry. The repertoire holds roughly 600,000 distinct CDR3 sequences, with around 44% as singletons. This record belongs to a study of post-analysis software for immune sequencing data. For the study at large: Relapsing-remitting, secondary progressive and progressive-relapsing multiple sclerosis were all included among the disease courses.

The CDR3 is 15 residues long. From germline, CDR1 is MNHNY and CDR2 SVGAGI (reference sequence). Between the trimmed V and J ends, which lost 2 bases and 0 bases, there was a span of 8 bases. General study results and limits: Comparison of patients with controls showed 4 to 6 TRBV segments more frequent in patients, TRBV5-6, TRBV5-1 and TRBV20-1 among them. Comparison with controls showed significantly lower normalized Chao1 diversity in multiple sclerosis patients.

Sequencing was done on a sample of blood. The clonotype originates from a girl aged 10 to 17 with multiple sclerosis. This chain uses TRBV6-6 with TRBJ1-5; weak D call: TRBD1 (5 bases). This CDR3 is CASSYRQNSNQPQHF. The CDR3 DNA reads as TGTGCCAGCAGTTACCGACAGAATAGCAATCAGCCCCAGCATTTT.